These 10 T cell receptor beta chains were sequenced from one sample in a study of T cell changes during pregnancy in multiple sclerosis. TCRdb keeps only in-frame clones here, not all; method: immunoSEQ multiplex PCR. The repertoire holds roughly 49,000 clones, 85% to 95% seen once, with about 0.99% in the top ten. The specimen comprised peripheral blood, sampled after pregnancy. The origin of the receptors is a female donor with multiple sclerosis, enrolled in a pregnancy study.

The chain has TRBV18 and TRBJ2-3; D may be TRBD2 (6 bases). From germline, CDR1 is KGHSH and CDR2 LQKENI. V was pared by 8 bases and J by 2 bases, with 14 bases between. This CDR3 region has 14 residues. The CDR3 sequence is CASPGGATTDTQYF. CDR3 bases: TGTGCCAGCCCCGGCGGGGCCACCACAGATACGCAGTATTTT.

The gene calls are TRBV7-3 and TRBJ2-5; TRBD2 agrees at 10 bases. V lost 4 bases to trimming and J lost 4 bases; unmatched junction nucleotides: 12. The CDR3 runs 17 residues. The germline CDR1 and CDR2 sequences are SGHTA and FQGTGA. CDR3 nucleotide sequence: TGTGCCAGCAGCTACCCAGGGAGCGGGGGGGTTGGAGAGACCCAGTACTTC. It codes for CASSYPGSGGVGETQYF.

Written as DNA, the CDR3 is TGTGCCAGCAGCCTCGGGACAGGGGCTAGCACAGATACGCAGTATTTT. Translating it yields CASSLGTGASTDTQYF. V is TRBV7-6 and J is TRBJ2-3; 10 bases map to TRBD1. The germline V gene has CDR1 SGHVS and CDR2 FNYEAQ. V was clipped by 5 bases and J by 0 bases; unmatched bases: 5. The CDR3 is 16 residues long.

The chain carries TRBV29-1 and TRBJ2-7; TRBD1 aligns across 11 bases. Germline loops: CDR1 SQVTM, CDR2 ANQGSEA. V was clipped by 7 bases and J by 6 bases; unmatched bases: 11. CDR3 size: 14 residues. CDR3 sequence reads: CSASRTGGFGEQYF. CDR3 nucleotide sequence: TGCAGCGCCAGCCGGACAGGGGGCTTCGGCGAGCAGTACTTC.

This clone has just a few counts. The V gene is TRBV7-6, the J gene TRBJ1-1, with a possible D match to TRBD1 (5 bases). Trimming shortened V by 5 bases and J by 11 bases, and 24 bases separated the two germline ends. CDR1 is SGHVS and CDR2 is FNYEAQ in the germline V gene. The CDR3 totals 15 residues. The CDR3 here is CASSRAGGYLEVAFF. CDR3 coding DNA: TGTGCCAGCAGCAGGGCCGGGGGTTACCTCGAAGTCGCTTTCTTT.

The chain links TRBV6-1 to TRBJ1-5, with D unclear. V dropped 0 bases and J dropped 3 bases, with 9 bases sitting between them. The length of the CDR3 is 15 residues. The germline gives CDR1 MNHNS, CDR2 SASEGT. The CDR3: CASSEAVGNNQPQHF. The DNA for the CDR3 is TGTGCCAGCAGTGAAGCCGTTGGCAACAATCAGCCCCAGCATTTT.

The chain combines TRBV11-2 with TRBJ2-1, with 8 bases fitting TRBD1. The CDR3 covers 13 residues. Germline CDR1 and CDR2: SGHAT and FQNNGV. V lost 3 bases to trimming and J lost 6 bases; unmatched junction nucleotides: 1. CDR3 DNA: TGTGCCAGCAGCTTCGGACAGGGCAATGAGCAGTTCTTC. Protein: CASSFGQGNEQFF. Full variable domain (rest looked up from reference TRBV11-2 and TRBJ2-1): EAGVAQSPRYKIIEKRQSVAFWCNPISGHATLYWYQQILGQGPKLLIQFQNNGVVDDSQLPKDRFSAERLKGVDSTLKIQPAKLEDSAVYLCASSFGQGNEQFFGPGTRLTVL.

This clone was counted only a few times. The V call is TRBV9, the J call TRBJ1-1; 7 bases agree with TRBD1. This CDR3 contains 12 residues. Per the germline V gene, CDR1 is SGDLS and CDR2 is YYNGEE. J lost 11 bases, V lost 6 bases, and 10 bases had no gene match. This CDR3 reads CASTSRQGMAFF. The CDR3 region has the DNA TGTGCCAGCACCTCTAGACAGGGTATGGCTTTCTTT. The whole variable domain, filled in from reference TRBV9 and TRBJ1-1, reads DSGVTQTPKHLITATGQRVTLRCSPRSGDLSVYWYQQSLDQGLQFLIQYYNGEERAKGNILERFSAQQFPDLHSELNLSSLELGDSALYFCASTSRQGMAFFGQGTRLTVV.

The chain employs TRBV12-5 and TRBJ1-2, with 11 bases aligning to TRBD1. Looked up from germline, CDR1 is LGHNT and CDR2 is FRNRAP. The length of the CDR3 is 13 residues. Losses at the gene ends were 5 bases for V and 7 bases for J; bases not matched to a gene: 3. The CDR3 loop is CASGPGQGAGYTF. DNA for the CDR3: TGTGCTAGTGGTCCTGGACAGGGGGCTGGCTACACCTTC.

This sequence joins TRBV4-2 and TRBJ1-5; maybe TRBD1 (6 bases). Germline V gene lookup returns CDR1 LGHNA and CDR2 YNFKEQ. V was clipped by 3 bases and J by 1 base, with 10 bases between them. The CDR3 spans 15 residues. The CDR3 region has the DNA TGTGCCAGCAGCCAGGATGGGACAAGCAATCAGCCCCAGCATTTT. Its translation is CASSQDGTSNQPQHF.